This T cell receptor (beta chain) was recorded in a study of OX40 agonist ivuxolimab in advanced cancers. Concerning the study at large: Ivuxolimab was a fully human IgG2 agonistic monoclonal antibody targeting the costimulatory receptor OX40 (CD134). Patients were allowed to have had prior anti-PD-1, anti-PD-L1 or anti-CTLA-4 therapy, and approximately 40% of the dose-escalation patients had previously received checkpoint inhibitors. Partial responses occurred in three dose-escalation patients: two with cutaneous melanoma and one with hepatocellular carcinoma. The paper describes the monotherapy dose-escalation part (N ≈ 50 patients) of the phase I trial of ivuxolimab. Intravenous ivuxolimab was administered to patients every 2 weeks at six dose levels: 0.01, 0.1, 0.3, 1.5, 3 and 10 mg/kg. The purpose of peripheral TCRbeta sequencing was to test whether ivuxolimab changed TCR sequence diversity and led to clonal T-cell expansion. In the dose-escalation cohort, 82.7% of patients were male, and the mean age was roughly 60 years, with a range of roughly 20 to 79. Of the 50 to 55 patients in dose escalation, about 19 had hepatocellular carcinoma, some 15 had melanoma, 9 had renal cell carcinoma and 9 had head and neck cancer.

Genomic DNA was isolated from the sorted cells so that the TCRbeta CDR3 region could be sequenced. TCRbeta CDR3 regions were sequenced using the immunoSEQ Assay. What TCRdb holds here is the immuneACCESS table cut down to in-frame rearrangements. Part of the clones is not present; checked against another copy, under half of the missing clones reflect an unresolved V gene, and the others are unexplained. Across this sample there are tens of thousands of clones, with around nine tenths seen only once. The ten top clones hold about 1.6% of the sample. The CDR3, from cysteine to phenylalanine, totals 16 residues. Just CDR3 DNA is preserved here, 48 bases in frame from base 1. According to the germline V gene, CDR1 reads SGHDT and CDR2 reads YYEEEE. For this chain, trimming is 3 bases at the V end and 4 bases at the J end, and the number of junction bases without a gene match is 7. Patients with a history of autoimmune disease or receiving systemic immunosuppression were excluded from the trial. Peripheral blood for TCR sequencing was collected from all dose cohorts at baseline, on cycle 4 day 1, and on cycle 7 day 1. Samples came from an open-label, multicenter, first-in-human phase I dose-escalation trial of ivuxolimab. Adults with locally advanced or metastatic melanoma, renal cell, hepatocellular, or head and neck squamous cell carcinoma were enrolled in the trial. Before TCR sequencing, CD4+ T cells and CD8+ T cells were sorted from peripheral blood as separate populations.

Points the paper makes about the study in general: Partial responders in the 0.1-3.0 mg/kg groups had among the lowest normalized peripheral clonal expansion, especially among CD8+ T cells. After ivuxolimab, CD8+ T cells had more expanded clones than CD4+ T cells on average. The antigen specificity of the clonally expanded peripheral T cells was not determined. At doses of 0.1 to 3.0 mg/kg, clonal expansion of both CD4+ and CD8+ T cells in blood was seen between baseline and week 6. Low levels of normalized T-cell clonal expansion were also seen in some patients who did not respond.

On this clone: The specificity of this receptor is unknown. No much larger clone exists at a distance of one base, and base qualities are not known.

This receptor was identified in an adult with an advanced solid tumor such as melanoma, head and neck, liver or kidney cancer. This material consisted of CD4+ or CD8+ T cells sorted from blood, taken in a trial of the OX40 agonist ivuxolimab. The sequence joins TRBV5-6 to TRBJ2-2, with 9 junctional bases fitting TRBD1. The CDR3 amino acid sequence is: CASSSGTGRGTGELFF. The nucleotide sequence is given as TGTGCCAGCAGCTCAGGGACAGGGCGGGGCACCGGGGAGCTGTTTTTT.